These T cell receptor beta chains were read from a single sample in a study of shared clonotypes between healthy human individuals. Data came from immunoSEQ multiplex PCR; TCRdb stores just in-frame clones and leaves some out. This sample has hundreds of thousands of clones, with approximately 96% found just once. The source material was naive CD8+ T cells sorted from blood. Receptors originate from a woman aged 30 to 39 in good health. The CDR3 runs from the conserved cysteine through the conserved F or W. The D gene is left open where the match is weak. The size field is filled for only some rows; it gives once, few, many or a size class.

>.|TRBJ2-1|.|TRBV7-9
TGTGCCAGCAGCCCCCCTAGCGGAGGGGGGTACAATGAGCAGTTCTTC
CASSPPSGGGYNEQFF
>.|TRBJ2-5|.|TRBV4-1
TGCGCCAGCAGCCTCTTACTAGCATCGGGGCAGTACTTC
CASSLLLASGQYF
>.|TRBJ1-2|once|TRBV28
TGTGCCAGCAGGACTTACTATCTCGAGGGGCGAGGCTACACCTTC
CASRTYYLEGRGYTF
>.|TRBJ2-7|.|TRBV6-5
TGTGCCAGCAGTTACTCGAACGAGGGTTACTACGAGCAGTACTTC
CASSYSNEGYYEQYF
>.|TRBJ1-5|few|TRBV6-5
TGTGCCAGCAGTTTGGATAGCAATCAGCCCCAGCATTTT
CASSLDSNQPQHF
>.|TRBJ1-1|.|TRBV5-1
TGCGCCAGCAGCTTGTCCAGGGGCTCAAACACTGAAGCTTTCTTT
CASSLSRGSNTEAFF
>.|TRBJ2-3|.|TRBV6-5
TGTGCCAGCAGTTACTTGGCAGGGGGCACAGATACGCAGTATTTT
CASSYLAGGTDTQYF
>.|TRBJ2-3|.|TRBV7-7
TGTGCCAGCAGCTTGGCCCCGGGCACAGATACGCAGTATTTT
CASSLAPGTDTQYF
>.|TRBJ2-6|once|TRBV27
TGTGCCAGCAGTTTACGGGGGCCTGGGGCCAACGTCCTGACTTTC
CASSLRGPGANVLTF
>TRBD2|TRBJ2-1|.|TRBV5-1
TGCGCCAGCTGTGATAGCGGGAGTCTCTACAATGAGCAGTTCTTC
CASCDSGSLYNEQFF
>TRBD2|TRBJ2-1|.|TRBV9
TGTGCCAGCAGCCTAGGAGGACTAGCGGGAGGTGCTGTCTCCTACAATGAGCAGTTCTTC
CASSLGGLAGGAVSYNEQFF
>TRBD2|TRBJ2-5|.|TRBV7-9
TGTGCCAGCAGCCCTGCAACTAGCGGTTATCAAGAGACCCAGTACTTC
CASSPATSGYQETQYF
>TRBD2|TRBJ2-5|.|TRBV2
TGTGCCAGCAAGGTGGCTAGCGGGAGTTTGGAGGAGACCCAGTACTTC
CASKVASGSLEETQYF
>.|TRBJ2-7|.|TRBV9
TGTGCCAGCAGCGTAGGTCTGACCAGCTCCTACGAGCAGTACTTC
CASSVGLTSSYEQYF
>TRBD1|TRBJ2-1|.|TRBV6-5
TGTGCCAGCAGTTACGCAATAGGACAGGGCGACAATGAGCAGTTCTTC
CASSYAIGQGDNEQFF
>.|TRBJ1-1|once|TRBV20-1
TGCACTAGAACGGGCACTGAAGCTTTCTTT
CTRTGTEAFF
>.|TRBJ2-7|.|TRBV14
TGTGCCAGCAGCCAGGAGCGGACACCGTTCTACGAGCAGTACTTC
CASSQERTPFYEQYF
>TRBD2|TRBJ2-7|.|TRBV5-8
TGTGCCAGCAGCTTGGGCGGACTAGCGGGAGTTGAGCAGTACTTC
CASSLGGLAGVEQYF
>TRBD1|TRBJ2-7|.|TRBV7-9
TGTGCCAGCAGCCACGATACCAAGACAGGGGGCAGGTACGAGCAGTACTTC
CASSHDTKTGGRYEQYF
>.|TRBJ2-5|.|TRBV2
TGTGCCAGCAGTGGGGGGATAGACCAGTACTTC
CASSGGIDQYF
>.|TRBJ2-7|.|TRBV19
TGTGCCAGTAGTCCCGGACTATCCGAGCAGTACTTC
CASSPGLSEQYF
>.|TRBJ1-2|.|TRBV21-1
TGTGCCAGTCCTGATCGGGGACCGGGACACGGAGCTGGCAGGGGCTATGGCTACACCTTC
CASPDRGPGHGAGRGYGYTF
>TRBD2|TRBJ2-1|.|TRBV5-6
TGTGCCAGCAGCCCCCCCAAGCGGGAGATGAACAATGAGCAGTTCTTC
CASSPPKREMNNEQFF
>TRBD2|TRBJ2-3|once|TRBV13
TGTGCCAGCAGCTTAGGCCGCCTAGCGGGAGGGACACTTTTTAGCACAGATACGCAGTATTTT
CASSLGRLAGGTLFSTDTQYF
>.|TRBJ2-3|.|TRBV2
TGTGCCAGCATTGGGTGGGTAAGCACAGATACGCAGTATTTT
CASIGWVSTDTQYF
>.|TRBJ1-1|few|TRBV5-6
TGTGCCAGCAGCTGGGGTACTGAAGCTTTCTTT
CASSWGTEAFF
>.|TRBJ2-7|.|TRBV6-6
TGTGCCAGCAGTTACTCGAACTCAGACGAGCAGTACTTC
CASSYSNSDEQYF
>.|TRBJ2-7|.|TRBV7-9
TGTGCCAGCAGCTTGGGTGGGGTGGACGAGCAGTACTTC
CASSLGGVDEQYF
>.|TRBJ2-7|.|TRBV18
TGTGCCAGCTCACCACCGGACAGCTACGAGCAGTACTTC
CASSPPDSYEQYF
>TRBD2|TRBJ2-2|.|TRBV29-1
TGCAGCGTTGAGGGACCGGGACTAGCGGGGGTGAACACCGGGGAGCTGTTTTTT
CSVEGPGLAGVNTGELFF
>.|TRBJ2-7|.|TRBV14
TGTGCCAGCAGCTTCGGGGGAGGCTACGAGCAGTACTTC
CASSFGGGYEQYF
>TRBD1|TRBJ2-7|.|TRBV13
TGTGCCAGCAACCAGGACAGGAGCTCCTACGAGCAGTACTTC
CASNQDRSSYEQYF
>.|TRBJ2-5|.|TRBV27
TGTGCCAGCAGTTTAGGTATCCTAGCAGAGACCCAGTACTTC
CASSLGILAETQYF